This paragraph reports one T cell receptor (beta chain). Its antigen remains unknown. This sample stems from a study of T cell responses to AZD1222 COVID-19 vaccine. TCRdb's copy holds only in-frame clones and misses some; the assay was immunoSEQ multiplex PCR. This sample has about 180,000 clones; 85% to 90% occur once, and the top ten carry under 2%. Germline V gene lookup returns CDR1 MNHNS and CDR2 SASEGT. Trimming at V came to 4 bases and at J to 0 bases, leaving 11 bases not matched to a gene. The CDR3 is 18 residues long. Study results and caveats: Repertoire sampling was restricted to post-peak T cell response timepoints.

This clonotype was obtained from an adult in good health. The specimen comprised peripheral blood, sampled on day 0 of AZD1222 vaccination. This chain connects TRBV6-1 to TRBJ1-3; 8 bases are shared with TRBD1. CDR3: CASSGGGTGLSSGNTIYF. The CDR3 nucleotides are TGTGCCAGCAGTGGAGGCGGGACAGGCCTAAGCTCTGGAAACACCATATATTTT.